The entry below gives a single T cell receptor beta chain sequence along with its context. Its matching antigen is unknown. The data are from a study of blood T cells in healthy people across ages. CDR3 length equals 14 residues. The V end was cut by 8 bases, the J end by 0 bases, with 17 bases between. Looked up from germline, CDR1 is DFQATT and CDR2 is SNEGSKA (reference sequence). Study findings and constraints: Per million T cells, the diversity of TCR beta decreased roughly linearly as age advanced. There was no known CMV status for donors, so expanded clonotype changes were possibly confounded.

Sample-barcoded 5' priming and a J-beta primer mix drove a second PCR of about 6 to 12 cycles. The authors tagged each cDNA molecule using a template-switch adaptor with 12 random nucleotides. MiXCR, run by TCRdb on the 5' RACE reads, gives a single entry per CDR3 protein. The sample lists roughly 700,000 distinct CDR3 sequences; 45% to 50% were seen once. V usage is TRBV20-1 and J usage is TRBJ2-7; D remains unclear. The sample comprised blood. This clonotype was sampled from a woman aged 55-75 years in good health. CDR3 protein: CSTLLSLISYEQYF. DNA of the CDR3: TGCAGTACCCTCCTCAGCCTTATCTCCTACGAGCAGTACTTC.